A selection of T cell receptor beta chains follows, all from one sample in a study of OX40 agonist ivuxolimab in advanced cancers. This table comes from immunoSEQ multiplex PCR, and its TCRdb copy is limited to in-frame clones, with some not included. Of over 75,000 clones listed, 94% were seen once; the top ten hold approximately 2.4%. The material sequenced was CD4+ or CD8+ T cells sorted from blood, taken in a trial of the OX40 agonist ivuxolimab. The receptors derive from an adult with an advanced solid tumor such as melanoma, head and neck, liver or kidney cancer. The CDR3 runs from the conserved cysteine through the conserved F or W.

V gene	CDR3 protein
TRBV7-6	CASTGTNTGELFF
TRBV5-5	CASSLDGNYGYTF
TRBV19	CASSPSVGYYGYTF
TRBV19	CASSMADRRLNEKLFF
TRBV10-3	CAISPEGANYGYTF
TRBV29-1	CSARDRGDYEQYF
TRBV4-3	CASSQETGNYGYTF
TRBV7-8	CASSLRTGLNSPLHF
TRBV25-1	CASSEWGTGTYGYTF
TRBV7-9	CASSSRDRQNQETQYF
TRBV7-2	CASSVVTYEQYF
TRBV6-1	CASSEWMNTGELFF
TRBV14	CASSNAGAINEQFF
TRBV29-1	CSVEAGIYGYTF
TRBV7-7	CASSARGPRETQYF